This T cell receptor beta chain was identified in a study of cytomegalovirus exposure and HLA in healthy donors (dated by TCRdb to about 2017). Background for the entire study: An earlier analysis of roughly 630 of the donors reported about 290 Gb of sequence data and 120 million or so unique TCR beta sequences from around 200 million T cells. An early release that covered some 630 HLA-typed donors contained approximately 300 gigabases of sequencing data and tens of millions of unique TCR sequences. The genetic ancestry cluster associated with self-reported Caucasian donors included about 81% of the roughly 400 genotyped donors. The study aimed to test whether signatures of past pathogen exposure could be identified by cataloging public T cell receptors. The study used immunosequencing to profile the T cell repertoires of approximately 640 subjects and linked those repertoires to cytomegalovirus serostatus. A separate validation cohort of 100 to 150 different subjects was used in addition to the 666-subject first cohort. High-throughput TCR immunosequencing, statistical association of individual TCRs with disease status, and machine learning were combined to predict cytomegalovirus infection status. To study patterns of TCR occurrence, a later analysis re-analyzed previously published TCR beta repertoires from 500 to 850 donors and added high-resolution HLA genotyping. The later analysis used no new phenotypic data to find candidate immune exposures, relying instead on TCR beta sequences and their occurrence across donors. To decide whether each TCR beta V gene segment behaved as functional or pseudogenic, an earlier analysis of nearly 600 of the donors relied on high-throughput TCR beta sequencing. Alongside the repertoire data, information on donor age, sex, ethnicity and CMV serostatus was compiled. Genome-wide SNP genotypes for about 55% of the 666 donors were used in a later genetic analysis, which treated that subset as a discovery cohort. Every discovery cohort repertoire had been produced on one sequencing platform. Both class I and class II loci were covered by HLA typing, at four-digit resolution. Typing coverage differed by locus: A, B, C, DRB1 and DQB1 were typed in about 620-640 donors, DQA1 in around 500, DPA1 in some 570, and DPB1 in around 440. Four or five DR-DQ haplotypes were handled as single units for association and clustering because linkage in the cohort was strong. Among around 400 genotyped donors of the cohort, an average of approximately 220,000 unique TCR beta nucleotide sequences was sequenced per donor, of which about 18% were non-productive. What the study reported, not specific to this receptor: In the study, around 150 TCR beta chains were listed as associated with cytomegalovirus. CMV serostatus was the only immune exposure information available for the cohort. A group of highly shared sequence variants was considered likely to be a technical artifact of the sequencing pipeline. In a later analysis, HLA-associated TCR beta chains were found to be more clonally expanded and to have lower generation probabilities than equally common non-associated chains. A later analysis found that most CMV-associated TCR beta chains appeared HLA-restricted, with HLA associations seemingly driven largely by CMV exposure. An earlier analysis of several hundred of the donors showed that most TCR beta V segments appeared in productive rearrangements either about 87% or about 30% of the time, which broadly matched IMGT annotations. Cytomegalovirus status was reported to be diagnosed by the classifier with high specificity and sensitivity in both the original and validation cohorts. In vitro tests confirmed that a few of the cytomegalovirus-associated TCR beta chains recognize cytomegalovirus antigens. Because HLA typing was missing for some donors at each locus, association tests included only the typed subset. Correlated functional status among segregating V segments might reflect linkage disequilibrium, but an unknown experimental factor could not be ruled out. The presence/absence analyses assumed that sequencing depth was roughly uniform across donors, and that assumption may not be true. V-gene and J-gene trimming of TCR beta chains was associated with a missense DCLRE1C variant in a later genetic analysis, and the association was replicated in an independent cohort. It was suggested by the authors that the approach could potentially be generalized to other disease states and immunological phenotypes. Most TCR sequences were observed very rarely across donors, whereas some public TCRs were present in many individuals. The cohort was sequenced for TCR beta chains only, and without alpha or paired-chain data the features that could be detected were limited. Some IMGT-functional V segments, including TRBV6-2 and TRBV6-3, could not be distinguished by the 87-base-pair reads and were therefore excluded. A further reported finding was that TCR beta sequences accurately predicted the HLA-A and HLA-B alleles for most subjects in the first cohort. When HLA alleles, especially DR and DQ, strongly co-occurred, TCR associations were difficult to assign to individual alleles. According to a later genetic analysis, donors in an Asian-associated ancestry cluster had fewer N-insertions in productive TCRs than the roughly 670-donor mean. A later analysis found that TCR association rates varied across HLA loci, with DRB1 alleles showing the most associated TCRs and HLA-C alleles the fewest. A later analysis associated 16,951 TCR beta sequences with specific HLA alleles at a false discovery rate of 0.05. According to a later analysis, parvovirus B19, influenza, CMV and Epstein-Barr virus appeared linked to several top co-occurrence clusters. The earlier analysis of approximately 560 of the donors excluded roughly 16 rarely observed V segments, including chromosome 9 orphons, because counts were too low.

For this clone: Its recognized antigen is unknown. Base quality data are lacking; no much larger clone is found one base away.

Library method: the immunoSEQ multiplex PCR assay. The multiplex PCR relied on a mix of 60 forward primers for TCR Vbeta segments and 13 reverse primers for TCR Jbeta segments. The CDR3 region of rearranged TCR beta genes was amplified from genomic DNA by a multiplex PCR assay. Amplified TCR beta libraries were sequenced as 87-base-pair reads on the Illumina HiSeq System. On the authors' methods: In a later analysis, tens of millions of unique TCR beta chains were counted across the approximately 620 repertoires, and around 10 million of these chains were shared by at least two donors. Raw reads were error-corrected and collapsed into unique sequences with a nearest-neighbor algorithm that merged closely related sequences to remove PCR and sequencing errors. To assign V, D and J gene segments, CDR3 sequences were aligned to IMGT reference sequences. For a sequence to be retained, a match of at least six nucleotides to both a V gene segment and a J gene segment was required. A rearrangement was called productive if the CDR3 had no stop codons and remained in frame with V and J, and every other rearrangement was called non-productive. Following IMGT convention, CDR3 was defined as the stretch from the second conserved V-encoded cysteine to the conserved J-encoded phenylalanine. In an earlier analysis of just under 600 of the donors, sequences lacking an unambiguous match to a single V gene segment were excluded. In an earlier analysis of a few hundred of the donors, V segments were called functional above 56.7% productive rearrangements and were called segregating when the between-donor standard deviation exceeded 5%. A statistical classification framework was developed to diagnose cytomegalovirus status using the catalog of TCR beta chain sequences. A later analysis assigned V and J genes by comparing TCR nucleotide sequences with IMGT/GENE-DB human TR gene sequences. Using the TCRdist pipeline, a later analysis assigned CDR3 sequences along with most-parsimonious VDJ recombination scenarios. In a later analysis, every TCR beta chain was defined by the combination of its CDR3 amino acid sequence and its V-gene family, and reads without a unique V-gene family were dropped. A later analysis removed 450 to 600 highly shared, low-generation-probability nucleotide sequences to deal with suspected cross-contamination and a sequencing artifact. In a later analysis, a clonal expansion index was calculated for each public chain from normalized within-repertoire ranks of inferred template counts. Generation probabilities in a later analysis came from a VDJ recombination model fitted to out-of-frame rearrangements, and those results were checked against IGoR. Hypergeometric tests were used in a later analysis to score TCR-TCR, TCR-HLA and TCR-CMV co-occurrence, with a repertoire-size bias correction applied to the TCR pairs. In a later analysis, false discovery rates were estimated by permuting HLA or CMV assignments 20 times. A later analysis grouped co-occurring TCRs with DBSCAN, adding TCRdist sequence similarity when clustering within HLA-allele-positive subsets. For co-occurrence clustering, repertoires with fewer than 30,000 or more than 120,000 public chains were excluded, along with 4 to 6 repertoires with anomalous nucleotide sharing. TCRdb provides this immuneACCESS table in a form limited to in-frame rearrangements. Some clones are lacking; in checked studies, under half of them reflect an unresolved V gene, and why the rest are absent is not known. V and J calls and clone size are given by that table; D and trimming were obtained from the DNA. The sample table lists around 240,000 clones, roughly 87% of them with a count of one. Together, the top ten hold 4.5% to 6% of the sample.

The cohort consisted of 666 healthy bone marrow donors. At the time of sampling, every cohort member was nominally healthy, though immune exposures that went unrecorded were likely present. The donor was CMV seropositive and belonged to the group of 250 to 300 seropositive cohort members. A peripheral blood sample was collected from each donor, and TCR beta sequencing was performed on peripheral blood mononuclear cells. The Qiagen DNeasy Blood Extraction Kit was used to extract genomic DNA from the blood cell samples. From a lookup of the germline V gene, CDR1 and CDR2 are ENHRY and SYGVKD. The CDR3 measures 13 amino acids from cysteine to phenylalanine. Only CDR3 DNA is held: 39 bases, read in frame from base 1. The junction shows trimming of 5 bases on V and 5 bases on J, plus 12 bases between the germline ends.

The receptor chain draws on TRBV10-3 and TRBJ1-1; D gene: possibly TRBD1, on 5 matching bases. The receptor comes from a woman aged 40-49 years in good health and CMV-seropositive. Specimen: PBMCs. CDR3 loop: CAISQGERTEAFF. The nucleotide sequence is TGTGCCATCAGTCAGGGCGAGAGGACTGAAGCTTTCTTT.